Reported below is one T cell receptor (beta chain). The germline V gene has CDR1 MDHEN and CDR2 SYDVKM. V was clipped by 3 bases and J by 1 base, with 3 bases between them. This CDR3 comprises 12 residues. The sample is drawn from a study of T cell changes during pregnancy in multiple sclerosis. Sequencing was performed with immunoSEQ multiplex PCR; in TCRdb, only in-frame clones are kept and a portion is missing. The sample gives around 60,000 clones, roughly 93% of which show up once; about 0.33% is in the top ten. V gene TRBV28 combines with J gene TRBJ1-2; D not resolved. The origin of this receptor is a female donor with multiple sclerosis, enrolled in a pregnancy study. The sample here was CD4+ T cells from peripheral blood mononuclear cells, taken before pregnancy. CDR3 DNA sequence: TGTGCCAGCAGTTTTAGTAACTATGGCTACACCTTC. It is translated as CASSFSNYGYTF.